This entry concerns a single T cell receptor beta chain. Its antigen is not known. The data are from a study of OX40 agonist ivuxolimab in advanced cancers. Study-level background: Patients received ivuxolimab, an intravenous treatment, every 2 weeks at 0.01 to 10 mg/kg. Study conclusions and caveats: At 0.1 to 3.0 mg/kg and by week 6, clonal expansion occurred in CD4+ and CD8+ blood T cells.

Assay: immunoSEQ multiplex PCR; the TCRdb copy retains only in-frame clones and omits some. Found here are tens of thousands of clones, approximately 85% of them singletons; the top ten hold about 4%. This sequence was found in an adult with an advanced solid tumor such as melanoma, head and neck, liver or kidney cancer. The sequenced sample was CD4+ or CD8+ T cells sorted from blood, obtained in a trial of the OX40 agonist ivuxolimab.

The CDR3, as DNA: TGTGCCAGCAGCCTGACAGGTGGTGAGCAGTTCTTC. It encodes CASSLTGGEQFF. The rearrangement links TRBV5-6 to TRBJ2-1, with D possibly TRBD1 on 6 matching bases. Deletions cut 4 bases from V and 9 bases from J, with 11 bases between. The germline V gene encodes CDR1 SGHDT and CDR2 YYEEEE. CDR3 length: 12 amino acids.